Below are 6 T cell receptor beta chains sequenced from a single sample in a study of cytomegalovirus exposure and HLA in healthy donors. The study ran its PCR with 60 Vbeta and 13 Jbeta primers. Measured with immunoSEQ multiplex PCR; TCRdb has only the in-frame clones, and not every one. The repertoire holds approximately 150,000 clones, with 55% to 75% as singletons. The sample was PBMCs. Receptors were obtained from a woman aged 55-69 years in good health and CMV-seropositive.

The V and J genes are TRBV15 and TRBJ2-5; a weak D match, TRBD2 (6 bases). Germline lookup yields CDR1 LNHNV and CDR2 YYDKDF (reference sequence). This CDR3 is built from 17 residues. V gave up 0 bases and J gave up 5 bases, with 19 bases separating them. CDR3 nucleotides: TGTGCCACCAGCAGAGATACGGCGGGACGACGTGGCGAGACCCAGTACTTC. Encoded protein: CATSRDTAGRRGETQYF. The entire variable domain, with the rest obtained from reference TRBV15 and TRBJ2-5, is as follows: DAMVIQNPRYQVTQFGKPVTLSCSQTLNHNVMYWYQQKSSQAPKLLFHYYDKDFNNEADTPDNFQSRRPNTSFCFLDIRSPGLGDTAMYLCATSRDTAGRRGETQYFGPGTRLLVL.

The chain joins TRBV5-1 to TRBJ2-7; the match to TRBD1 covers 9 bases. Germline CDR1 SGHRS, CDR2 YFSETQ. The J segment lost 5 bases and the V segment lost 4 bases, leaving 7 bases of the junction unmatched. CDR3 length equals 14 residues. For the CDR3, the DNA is TGCGCCAGCAGCAAGGGACAGGGAACCGACGAGCAGTACTTC. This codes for CASSKGQGTDEQYF.

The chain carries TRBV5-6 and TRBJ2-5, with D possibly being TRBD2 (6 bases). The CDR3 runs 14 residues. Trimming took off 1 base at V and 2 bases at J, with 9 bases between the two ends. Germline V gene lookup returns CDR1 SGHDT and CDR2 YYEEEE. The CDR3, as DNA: TGTGCCAGCAGCTTGAATGGGGGGCAAGAGACCCAGTACTTC. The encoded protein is CASSLNGGQETQYF.

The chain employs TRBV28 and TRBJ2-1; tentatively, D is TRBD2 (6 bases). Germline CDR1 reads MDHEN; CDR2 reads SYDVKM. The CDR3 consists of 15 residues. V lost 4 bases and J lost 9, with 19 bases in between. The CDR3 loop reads CASSSPAEGSGEQFF. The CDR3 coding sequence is TGTGCCAGCAGTTCCCCTGCGGAGGGGAGTGGTGAGCAGTTCTTC.

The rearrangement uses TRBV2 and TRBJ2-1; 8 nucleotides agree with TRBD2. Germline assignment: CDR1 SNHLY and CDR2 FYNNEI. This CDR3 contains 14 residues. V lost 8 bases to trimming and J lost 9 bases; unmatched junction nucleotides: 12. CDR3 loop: CASGSGSWAVEQFF. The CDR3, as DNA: TGTGCCAGCGGGAGCGGGAGTTGGGCGGTTGAGCAGTTCTTC.

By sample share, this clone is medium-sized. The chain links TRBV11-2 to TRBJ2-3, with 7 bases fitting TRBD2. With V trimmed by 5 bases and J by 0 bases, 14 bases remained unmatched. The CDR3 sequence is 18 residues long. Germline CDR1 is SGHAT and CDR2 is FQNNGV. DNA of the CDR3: TGTGCCAGCAGCAATCTCGGGACTACCGGGGGTAGCACAGATACGCAGTATTTT. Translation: CASSNLGTTGGSTDTQYF. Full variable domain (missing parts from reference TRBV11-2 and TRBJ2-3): EAGVAQSPRYKIIEKRQSVAFWCNPISGHATLYWYQQILGQGPKLLIQFQNNGVVDDSQLPKDRFSAERLKGVDSTLKIQPAKLEDSAVYLCASSNLGTTGGSTDTQYFGPGTRLTVL.